This T cell receptor (beta chain) is from a study of cytomegalovirus exposure and HLA in healthy donors. The study, taken as a whole, reports: Both high specificity and high sensitivity reportedly marked the classifier's diagnosis of cytomegalovirus status. The study flagged 150 to 200 TCR beta chains as cytomegalovirus-associated.

V was shortened by 9 bases and J by 0 bases, with 12 bases between the two germline ends. The CDR3 runs 14 residues. Looked up from germline, CDR1 is SNHLY and CDR2 is FYNNEI. The sample holds a few counts of this clone. The antigen is unknown. Data came from immunoSEQ multiplex PCR; TCRdb stores just in-frame clones and leaves some out. Of some 250,000 clones in the sample, around 89% were seen once. The sequenced material came from PBMCs. The V gene is TRBV2, the J gene TRBJ1-5; D may be TRBD1 (6 bases). This TCR was sampled from a woman aged 18-29 years in good health and CMV-seronegative. The CDR3 is CASTGTNSNQPQHF. The CDR3 DNA reads as TGTGCCAGTACCGGGACAAATAGCAATCAGCCCCAGCATTTT.